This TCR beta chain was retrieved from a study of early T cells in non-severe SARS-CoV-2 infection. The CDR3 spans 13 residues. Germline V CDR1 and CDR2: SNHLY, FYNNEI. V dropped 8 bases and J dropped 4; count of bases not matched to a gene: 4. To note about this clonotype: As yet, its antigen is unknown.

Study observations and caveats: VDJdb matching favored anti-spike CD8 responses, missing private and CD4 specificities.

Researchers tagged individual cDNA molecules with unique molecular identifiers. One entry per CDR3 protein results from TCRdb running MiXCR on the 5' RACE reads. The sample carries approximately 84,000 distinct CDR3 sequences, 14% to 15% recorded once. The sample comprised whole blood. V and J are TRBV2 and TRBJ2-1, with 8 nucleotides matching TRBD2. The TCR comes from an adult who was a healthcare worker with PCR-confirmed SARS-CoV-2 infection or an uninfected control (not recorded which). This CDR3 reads CASGTSFYNEQFF. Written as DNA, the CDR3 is TGTGCCAGCGGGACTAGTTTTTACAATGAGCAGTTCTTC.